What follows are 20 T cell receptor beta chains derived from one specimen sequenced in a study of blood T cell repertoires in COVID-19. Libraries were prepared by immunoSEQ multiplex PCR; TCRdb keeps only in-frame clonotypes and omits some of them. This table has roughly 15,000 clones, 85% to 90% appearing once. Specimen: peripheral blood. Receptor source: a woman aged 80 or over with COVID-19, enrolled during active disease.

This clone has only one observation. The chain is built from TRBV2 and TRBJ2-3; D not certain. Germline CDR1 and CDR2: SNHLY and FYNNEI. This CDR3 has 14 residues. Deletions cut 4 bases from V and 6 bases from J, with 14 bases between. This CDR3 is CASSGPRSVDTQYF. The CDR3 DNA reads as TGTGCCAGCAGTGGACCCAGAAGCGTGGATACGCAGTATTTT.

The rearrangement uses TRBV9 and TRBJ1-2, with D uncertain. CDR3 length: 15 amino acids. Germline CDR1 and CDR2: SGDLS and YYNGEE. V lost 0 bases, J lost 2 bases, and 11 bases lay in between. The CDR3 DNA follows: TGTGCCAGCAGCGTAGGCATCCATACAAACTATGGCTACACCTTC. It specifies CASSVGIHTNYGYTF.

This clone was detected a few times. This chain joins TRBV27 and TRBJ1-1, with D hard to call. The V end was cut by 2 bases, the J end by 0 bases, with 10 bases between. Germline CDR1 MNHEY, CDR2 SMNVEV (reference sequence). The CDR3 is made up of 15 amino acids. Here the CDR3 DNA reads TGTGCCAGCAGTTTAGTGGGCAGCCTGAACACTGAAGCTTTCTTT. It translates to CASSLVGSLNTEAFF.

The chain recombines TRBV7-3 with TRBJ2-7; a weak D match, TRBD1 (6 bases). Germline V CDR1 and CDR2: SGHTA, FQGTGA. This CDR3 has 14 residues. V lost 5 bases to trimming and J lost 6 bases, with 17 bases between them. Here the CDR3 reads CASSPDRLDPEQYF. In DNA form, the CDR3 reads TGTGCCAGCAGCCCCGACAGGCTGGACCCCGAGCAGTACTTC.

This rearrangement joins TRBV2 to TRBJ2-5; the match to TRBD2 covers 14 bases. Trimming took 6 bases from V and 5 from J; bases not matched to a gene: 5. The V gene's germline CDR1 is SNHLY and CDR2 FYNNEI. This CDR3 spans 15 amino acids. The CDR3 region is CASSRLAGGRETQYF. The CDR3 DNA follows: TGTGCCAGCAGCAGACTAGCGGGGGGGCGTGAGACCCAGTACTTC.

The chain joins TRBV7-6 to TRBJ1-3; D call uncertain. The CDR3 has 16 residues. The germline V gene has CDR1 SGHVS and CDR2 FNYEAQ. With 2 bases removed from V and 0 bases from J, the gap between germline ends came to 11 bases. In nucleotides, the CDR3 is TGTGCCAGCAGCTTAAGTCAGGCGACCTCTGGAAACACCATATATTTT. This gives the protein CASSLSQATSGNTIYF.

The CDR3 nucleotides are TGCGCCAGCAGCTCGGGACTCCAAGGTCGTACAGATACGCAGTATTTT. Translation: CASSSGLQGRTDTQYF. The rearrangement uses TRBV5-1 and TRBJ2-3; a weak D match, TRBD2 (6 bases). Germline loops: CDR1 SGHRS, CDR2 YFSETQ. Trimming removed 3 bases from V and 3 bases from J, with 17 bases in between. The length of the CDR3 is 16 residues. The whole variable domain, filled in from reference TRBV5-1 and TRBJ2-3, reads KAGVTQTPRYLIKTRGQQVTLSCSPISGHRSVSWYQQTPGQGLQFLFEYFSETQRNKGNFPGRFSGRQFSNSRSEMNVSTLELGDSALYLCASSSGLQGRTDTQYFGPGTRLTVL.

The V gene is TRBV7-3, the J gene TRBJ1-2; tentatively, D is TRBD1 (5 bases). This CDR3 spans 14 amino acids. V lost 4 bases and J 4 bases, leaving 13 bases between the germline ends. The V gene's germline CDR1 is SGHTA and CDR2 FQGTGA. CDR3 in amino acids: CASSSSRDSYGYTF. CDR3 sequence (DNA): TGTGCCAGCAGCTCATCCCGTGACAGCTATGGCTACACCTTC.

In its sample, this clone was seen once. The chain is built from TRBV9 and TRBJ2-3; D is unresolved. V was shortened by 4 bases and J by 6 bases, with 9 bases between the two germline ends. This CDR3 has 12 residues. Germline V gives CDR1 SGDLS, CDR2 YYNGEE. The CDR3 DNA is TGTGCCAGCAGCCCCACCGGGGATACGCAGTATTTT. Amino acid sequence: CASSPTGDTQYF.

The chain employs TRBV6-5 and TRBJ2-7; 7 bases match TRBD1. CDR1 is MNHEY and CDR2 is SVGAGI in the germline V gene. This CDR3 comprises 14 residues. V was pared by 5 bases and J by 0 bases, with 4 bases of the junction left unmatched. As DNA, the CDR3 is TGTGCCAGCAGTCCGAGGGACAGCTCCTACGAGCAGTACTTC. Translation: CASSPRDSSYEQYF.

The chain joins TRBV25-1 to TRBJ2-7, with a possible D match to TRBD2 (5 bases). V shed 1 base and J shed 7 bases, with 14 bases lying between them. The CDR3 totals 14 residues. Germline V CDR1 and CDR2: MGHDK, SYGVNS. The CDR3 sequence is CASSEFSGTGEQYF. Here the CDR3 DNA reads TGTGCCAGCAGTGAATTTTCGGGAACGGGGGAGCAGTACTTC.

This clone was counted between two and nine times. J is TRBJ1-3 and V is TRBV4-1; maybe TRBD1 (6 bases). Germline V gene sequence: CDR1 MGHRA, CDR2 YSYEKL. The length of the CDR3 is 17 residues. V lost 3 bases and J lost 4, with 19 bases in between. CDR3 residues: CASSQGPGQGFGNTIYF. The CDR3 bases are TGCGCCAGCAGCCAGGGACCTGGGCAGGGGTTCGGAAACACCATATATTTT.

This clone was seen only a few times. This rearrangement joins TRBV5-1 to TRBJ1-4, with unresolved D. This CDR3 is built from 15 residues. V was cut by 0 bases and J by 7 bases, with 13 bases left in between. Per the germline V gene, CDR1 is SGHRS and CDR2 is YFSETQ. CDR3 region: CASSLALGTSEKLFF. As DNA, the CDR3 is TGCGCCAGCAGCTTGGCTCTGGGCACGAGTGAAAAACTGTTTTTT. The full variable domain, completed using reference TRBV5-1 and TRBJ1-4, is KAGVTQTPRYLIKTRGQQVTLSCSPISGHRSVSWYQQTPGQGLQFLFEYFSETQRNKGNFPGRFSGRQFSNSRSEMNVSTLELGDSALYLCASSLALGTSEKLFFGSGTQLSVL.

The rearrangement joins TRBV10-3 to TRBJ2-2, with 7 nucleotides matching TRBD1. Germline values: CDR1 ENHRY, CDR2 SYGVKD. CDR3 length: 13 residues. Trimming removed 8 bases from V and 3 bases from J; junction bases left unmatched: 3. CDR3 in amino acids: CAIGTGDTGELFF. DNA of the CDR3: TGTGCCATCGGAACAGGGGACACCGGGGAGCTGTTTTTT.

The chain recombines TRBV28 with TRBJ1-4; 12 bases align to TRBD1. V lost 6 bases, J lost 8 bases, and 4 bases stayed unmatched. The germline V gene encodes CDR1 MDHEN and CDR2 SYDVKM. The CDR3 runs 14 residues. CDR3 bases: TGTGCCAGCAGCCCCGGGACAGGGGGCGAAAAACTGTTTTTT. Its translation: CASSPGTGGEKLFF. The full variable domain, rest sourced from reference TRBV28 and TRBJ1-4, is DVKVTQSSRYLVKRTGEKVFLECVQDMDHENMFWYRQDPGLGLRLIYFSYDVKMKEKGDIPEGYSVSREKKERFSLILESASTNQTSMYLCASSPGTGGEKLFFGSGTQLSVL.

The chain couples TRBV5-1 to TRBJ2-7; 9 nucleotides align to TRBD1. The V gene's germline CDR1 is SGHRS and CDR2 YFSETQ. Losses at the gene ends were 5 bases for V and 0 bases for J; bases not matched to a gene: 3. The CDR3 length is 14 residues. This chain's CDR3 is CASRWGQGSYEQYF. The CDR3 coding sequence is TGCGCCAGCAGGTGGGGACAGGGCTCCTACGAGCAGTACTTC. Full variable domain (remainder filled in from reference TRBV5-1 and TRBJ2-7): KAGVTQTPRYLIKTRGQQVTLSCSPISGHRSVSWYQQTPGQGLQFLFEYFSETQRNKGNFPGRFSGRQFSNSRSEMNVSTLELGDSALYLCASRWGQGSYEQYFGPGTRLTVT.

The chain joins TRBV12-3 or TRBV12-4 to TRBJ2-5; tentatively, D is TRBD1 (5 bases). This CDR3 is built from 13 residues. V was trimmed by 5 bases and J by 5 bases, leaving 12 bases between them. In nucleotides, the CDR3 is TGTGCCAGCAGTCAAGGCAGGGCCGAGACCCAGTACTTC. Amino acids: CASSQGRAETQYF.

This rearrangement joins TRBV7-2 to TRBJ2-3, with a tentative D call TRBD2 (5 bases). Trimming removed 4 bases at V and 1 base at J, with 12 bases between. The CDR3 runs 15 residues. From germline, CDR1 is SGHTA and CDR2 FQGNSA. The CDR3 DNA reads TGTGCCAGCAGCTCGGACTCACGGGGCACAGATACGCAGTATTTT. Translation gives CASSSDSRGTDTQYF. The whole variable domain, remainder taken from reference TRBV7-2 and TRBJ2-3, is GAGVSQSPSNKVTEKGKDVELRCDPISGHTALYWYRQSLGQGLEFLIYFQGNSAPDKSGLPSDRFSAERTGGSVSTLTIQRTQQEDSAVYLCASSSDSRGTDTQYFGPGTRLTVL.

The chain carries TRBV6-4 and TRBJ2-1; D perhaps matches TRBD1 (6 bases). The CDR3 runs 14 residues. CDR1 MRHNA and CDR2 SNTAGT come from the germline V gene. V dropped 0 bases and J dropped 4 bases, with 7 bases sitting between them. The CDR3 DNA is TGTGCCAGCAGTGACTCGAGGGGGTACAATGAGCAGTTCTTC. Translating it yields CASSDSRGYNEQFF.

The V and J genes are TRBV5-5 and TRBJ1-6; 7 positions agree with TRBD1. Germline V gene sequence: CDR1 SGHKS, CDR2 YYEKEE (reference sequence). J lost 7 bases, V lost 4 bases, and 8 bases had no gene match. There are 15 residues in the CDR3. The DNA for the CDR3 is TGTGCCAGCAGCCCTCCAGGGACAGCAAATTCACCCCTCCACTTT. It is translated as CASSPPGTANSPLHF.